This T cell receptor beta chain came from a study of CD8 T cells in ankylosing spondylitis. Preparation of TCR beta libraries was done by quantitative 5'-RACE with molecular barcodes. TCRdb processed the 5' RACE reads anew with MiXCR; each CDR3 protein has one entry. The sample yields under 400,000 distinct CDR3 sequences, 9.5% to 13% seen once. Points from the study as a whole: Some motif variants were previously reported in reactive arthritis synovial fluid and blood. Disease-linked clones reportedly concentrated significantly in matched ankylosing spondylitis synovial fluid.

This CDR3 spans 12 amino acids. Trimming removed 3 bases at V and 9 bases at J, with 10 bases between. Germline V gives CDR1 SGHDT, CDR2 YYEEEE. This clonotype has at least ten counts. The antigen is not known. The sequenced material came from blood, either unsorted or a sorted T cell fraction (not recorded which). The chain employs TRBV5-6 and TRBJ1-5, with D perhaps TRBD1 (5 bases). This TCR derives from a female donor with ankylosing spondylitis or in good health (not recorded which). The CDR3 sequence: CASSSLGGPQHF. For the CDR3, the DNA is TGTGCCAGCAGCTCCCTTGGGGGGCCCCAGCATTTT.